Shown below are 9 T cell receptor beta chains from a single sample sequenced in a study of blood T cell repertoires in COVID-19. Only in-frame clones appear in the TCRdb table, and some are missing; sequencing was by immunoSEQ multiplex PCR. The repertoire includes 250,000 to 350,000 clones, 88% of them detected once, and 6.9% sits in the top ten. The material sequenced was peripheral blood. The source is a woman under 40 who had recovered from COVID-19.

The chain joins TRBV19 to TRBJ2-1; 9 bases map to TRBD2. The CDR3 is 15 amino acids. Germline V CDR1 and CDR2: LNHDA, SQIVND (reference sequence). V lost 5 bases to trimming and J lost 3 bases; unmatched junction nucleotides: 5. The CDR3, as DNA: TGTGCCAGTAGTTCTGCGCGGGGGGGCTACAATGAGCAGTTCTTC. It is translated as CASSSARGGYNEQFF.

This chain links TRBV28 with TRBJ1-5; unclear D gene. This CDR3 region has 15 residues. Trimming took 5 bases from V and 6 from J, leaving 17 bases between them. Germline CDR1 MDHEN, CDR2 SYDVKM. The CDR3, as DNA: TGTGCCAGCAGTCCCCCGGTGGAGGGTAGTCAGCCCCAGCATTTT. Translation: CASSPPVEGSQPQHF.

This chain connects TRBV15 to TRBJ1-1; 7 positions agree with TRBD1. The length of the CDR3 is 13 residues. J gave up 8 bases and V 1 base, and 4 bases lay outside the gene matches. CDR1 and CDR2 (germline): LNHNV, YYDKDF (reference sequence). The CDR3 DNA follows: TGTGCCACCAGCAGAGGGCTGACAGGGGAAGCTTTCTTT. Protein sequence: CATSRGLTGEAFF.

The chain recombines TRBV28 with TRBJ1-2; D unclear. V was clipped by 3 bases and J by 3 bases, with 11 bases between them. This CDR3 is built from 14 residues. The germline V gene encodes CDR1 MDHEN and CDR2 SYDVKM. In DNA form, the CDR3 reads TGTGCCAGCAGTTTCTCCCCCCCAGACTATGGCTACACCTTC. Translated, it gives CASSFSPPDYGYTF.

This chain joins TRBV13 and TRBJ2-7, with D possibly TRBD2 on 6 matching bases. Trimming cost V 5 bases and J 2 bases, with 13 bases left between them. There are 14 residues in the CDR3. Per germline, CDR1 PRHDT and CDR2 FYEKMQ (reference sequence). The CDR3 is CASSPSAQTYEQYF. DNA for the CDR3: TGTGCCAGCAGCCCTAGCGCCCAGACCTACGAGCAGTACTTC.

The DNA of the CDR3 is TGTGCCAGCTCACCAAGGCGAAACGTAGCCTCTGGGGCCAACGTCCTGACTTTC. Translating it yields CASSPRRNVASGANVLTF. The chain combines TRBV18 with TRBJ2-6; unclear D gene. Germline V CDR1 and CDR2: KGHSH, LQKENI. CDR3 length equals 18 residues. Trimming pared 2 bases from V and 0 bases from J, leaving 14 bases between.

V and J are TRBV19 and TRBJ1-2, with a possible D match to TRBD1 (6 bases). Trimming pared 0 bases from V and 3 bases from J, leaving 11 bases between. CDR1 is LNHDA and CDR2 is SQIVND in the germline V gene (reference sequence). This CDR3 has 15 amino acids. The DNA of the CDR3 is TGTGCCAGTAGTATAGATCAGGACAGCTACTATGGCTACACCTTC. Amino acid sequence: CASSIDQDSYYGYTF.

For the CDR3, the DNA is TGTGCCAGCACCTCCGGGACAGATGCTAACTATGGCTACACCTTC. The encoded protein is CASTSGTDANYGYTF. The chain has TRBV6-5 and TRBJ1-2; TRBD1 matches 7 bases. CDR3 length: 15 amino acids. Losses at the gene ends were 7 bases for V and 0 bases for J; bases not matched to a gene: 8. Germline-derived CDR1 and CDR2 are MNHEY and SVGAGI.

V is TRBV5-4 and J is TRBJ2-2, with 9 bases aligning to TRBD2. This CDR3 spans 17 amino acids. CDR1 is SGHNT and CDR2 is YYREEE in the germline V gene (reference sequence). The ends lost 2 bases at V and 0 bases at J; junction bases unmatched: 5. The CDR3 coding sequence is TGTGCCAGCAGCTTTCCCGCGGGGGGGCCGAACACCGGGGAGCTGTTTTTT. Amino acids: CASSFPAGGPNTGELFF.